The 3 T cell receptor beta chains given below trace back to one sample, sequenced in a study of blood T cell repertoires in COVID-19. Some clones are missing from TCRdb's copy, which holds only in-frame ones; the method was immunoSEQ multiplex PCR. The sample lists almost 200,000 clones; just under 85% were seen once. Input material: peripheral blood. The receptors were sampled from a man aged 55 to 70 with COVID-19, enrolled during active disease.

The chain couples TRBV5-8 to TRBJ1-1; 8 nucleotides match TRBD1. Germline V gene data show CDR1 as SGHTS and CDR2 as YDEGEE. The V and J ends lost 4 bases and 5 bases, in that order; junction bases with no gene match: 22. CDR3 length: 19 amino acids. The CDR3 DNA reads TGTGCCAGCAGCCCGGGGGCGGGTCCAGGACAGGGATTGGCAACTGAAGCTTTCTTT. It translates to CASSPGAGPGQGLATEAFF.

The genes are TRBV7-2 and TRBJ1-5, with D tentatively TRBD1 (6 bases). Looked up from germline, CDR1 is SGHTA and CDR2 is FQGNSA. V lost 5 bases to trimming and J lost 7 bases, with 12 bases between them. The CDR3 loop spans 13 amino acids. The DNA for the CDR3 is TGTGCCAGCAGCCCGGACAGAGGCCAGCCCCAGCATTTT. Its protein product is CASSPDRGQPQHF. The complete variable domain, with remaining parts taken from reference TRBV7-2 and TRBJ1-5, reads GAGVSQSPSNKVTEKGKDVELRCDPISGHTALYWYRQSLGQGLEFLIYFQGNSAPDKSGLPSDRFSAERTGGSVSTLTIQRTQQEDSAVYLCASSPDRGQPQHFGDGTRLSIL.

CDR3 DNA: TGTGCCAGCAGCCAAGGACTCAGGGATGAAGCTTTCTTT. Encoded protein: CASSQGLRDEAFF. The chain is built from TRBV14 and TRBJ1-1; a weak D match, TRBD1 (5 bases). The CDR3 consists of 13 residues. CDR1 is SGHDN, CDR2 FVKESK, per germline. V lost 1 base and J lost 7, with 10 bases in between. The entire variable domain, with the rest obtained from reference TRBV14 and TRBJ1-1, is as follows: EAGVTQFPSHSVIEKGQTVTLRCDPISGHDNLYWYRRVMGKEIKFLLHFVKESKQDESGMPNNRFLAERTGGTYSTLKVQPAELEDSGVYFCASSQGLRDEAFFGQGTRLTVV.